This T cell receptor (beta chain) was profiled in a study of CD8+ T cells in alopecia areata. Extraction of RNA preceded its reverse transcription into cDNA, which served as the sequencing template. Sequencing used immunoSEQ multiplex PCR; TCRdb keeps in-frame clones, though not all of them. Of fewer than 200,000 clones in the sample, approximately 62% were seen once. Comment on this clone: The antigen is unknown.

Deletions cut 1 base from V and 0 bases from J, with 6 bases between. The germline CDR1 and CDR2 sequences are MRHNA and SNTAGT. The length of the CDR3 is 14 residues. Findings and caveats of the study: Among the top 100, expanded CD8+ clones were significantly decreased by tofacitinib, as was scalp clonality.

Noted treatment: oral pan-JAK inhibitor, 5-10 mg twice daily. This sequence was found in a human donor with alopecia areata. The chain carries TRBV6-4 and TRBJ2-5; D not certain. The source was CD4+ T cells sorted from blood, collected at week 24, from a patient treated with tofacitinib. The DNA for the CDR3 is TGTGCCAGCAGTGACTTCCCAAACCAAGAGACCCAGTACTTC. This sequence encodes CASSDFPNQETQYF.